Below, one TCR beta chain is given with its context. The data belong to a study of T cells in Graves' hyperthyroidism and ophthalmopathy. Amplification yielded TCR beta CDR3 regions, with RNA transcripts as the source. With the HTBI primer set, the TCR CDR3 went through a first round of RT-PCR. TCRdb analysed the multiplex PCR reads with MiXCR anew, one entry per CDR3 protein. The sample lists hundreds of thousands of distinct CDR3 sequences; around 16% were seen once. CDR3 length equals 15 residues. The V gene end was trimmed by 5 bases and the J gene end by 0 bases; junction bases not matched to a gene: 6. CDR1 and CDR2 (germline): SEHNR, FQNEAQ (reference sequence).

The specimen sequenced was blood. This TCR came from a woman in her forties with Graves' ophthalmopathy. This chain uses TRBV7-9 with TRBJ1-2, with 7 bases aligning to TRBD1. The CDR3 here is CASSPGTAPNYGYTF. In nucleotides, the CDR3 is TGTGCCAGCAGCCCGGGGACAGCGCCTAACTATGGCTACACCTTC.